This entry lists 5 T cell receptor beta chains sequenced from one sample in a study of response to subunit inactivated influenza vaccine. Using its own MiXCR run on the RT-PCR reads, TCRdb lists one record per CDR3 protein. The data contain hundreds of thousands of distinct CDR3 sequences, around 20% of them singletons. Sample: PBMCs from blood, taken 4 to 6 days after vaccination. These receptors were taken from a man aged 50-59 years who received an inactivated influenza vaccine.

This clonotype was picked up a small number of times. The rearrangement uses TRBV20-1 and TRBJ2-1, with D possibly being TRBD1 (5 bases). The CDR3 contains 16 residues. Germline loops: CDR1 DFQATT, CDR2 SNEGSKA (reference sequence). V lost 6 bases and J 5 bases, leaving 23 bases between the germline ends. CDR3 amino acids: CSAEHKLSDTNNEQFF. CDR3 in DNA: TGCAGTGCAGAACATAAACTATCGGACACTAACAATGAGCAGTTCTTC.

The J gene is TRBJ2-1, the V gene TRBV7-3; 8 nucleotides align to TRBD2. The CDR3 is 15 residues long. Trimming took 2 bases from V and 2 from J; bases not matched to a gene: 2. The germline CDR1 and CDR2 sequences are SGHTA and FQGTGA. CDR3 bases: TGTGCCAGCAGCTTAGACGGGAGGGCCTACAATGAGCAGTTCTTC. Translating gives CASSLDGRAYNEQFF.

This clonotype was seen only a few times. The chain combines TRBV29-1 with TRBJ2-7; D gene ambiguous. The length of the CDR3 is 13 residues. CDR1 and CDR2 (germline): SQVTM, ANQGSEA. V was cut by 3 bases and J by 2 bases, with 11 bases left in between. This CDR3 reads CSVDSGSPYEQYF. Here the CDR3 DNA reads TGCAGCGTTGACTCGGGCAGTCCCTACGAGCAGTACTTC.

This clonotype appeared a few times. The chain is built from TRBV14 and TRBJ2-2; tentative D call: TRBD2 (6 bases). In germline, CDR1 is SGHDN, CDR2 FVKESK. The V end lost 2 bases, the J end lost 4 bases, and 14 bases lay between the germline ends. The CDR3 is made up of 16 amino acids. CDR3 in amino acids: CASSQLPGRGTGELFF. In nucleotides, the CDR3 is TGTGCCAGCAGCCAACTCCCAGGGCGGGGCACCGGGGAGCTGTTTTTT. Based on the CDR3 plus reference TRBV14 and TRBJ2-2, the full variable domain is EAGVTQFPSHSVIEKGQTVTLRCDPISGHDNLYWYRRVMGKEIKFLLHFVKESKQDESGMPNNRFLAERTGGTYSTLKVQPAELEDSGVYFCASSQLPGRGTGELFFGEGSRLTVL.

CDR3 DNA sequence: TGTGCCAGCAGCCAAGATAACGGACAGTCCTACGAGCAGTACTTC. Its translation is CASSQDNGQSYEQYF. This chain joins TRBV3-1 and TRBJ2-7; D may be TRBD1 (6 bases). The CDR3 contains 15 residues. Germline CDR1 is LGHDT and CDR2 is YNNKEL (reference sequence). Trimming left V 0 bases short and J 1 base short, with 10 bases between.